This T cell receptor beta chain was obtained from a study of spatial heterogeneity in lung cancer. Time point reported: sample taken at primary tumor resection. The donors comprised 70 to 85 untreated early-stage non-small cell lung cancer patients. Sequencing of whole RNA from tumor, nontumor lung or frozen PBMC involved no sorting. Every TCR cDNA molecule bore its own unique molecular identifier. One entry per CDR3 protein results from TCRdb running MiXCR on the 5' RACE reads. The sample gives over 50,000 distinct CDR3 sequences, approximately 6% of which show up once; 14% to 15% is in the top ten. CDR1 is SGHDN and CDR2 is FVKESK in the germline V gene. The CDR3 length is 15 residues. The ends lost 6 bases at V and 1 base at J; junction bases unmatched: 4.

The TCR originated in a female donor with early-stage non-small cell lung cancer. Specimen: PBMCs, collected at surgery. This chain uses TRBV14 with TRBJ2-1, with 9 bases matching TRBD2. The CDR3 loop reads CASRPTSGSYNEQFF. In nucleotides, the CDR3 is TGTGCCAGCAGGCCGACTAGCGGATCCTACAATGAGCAGTTCTTC.